The clone carrying this T cell receptor beta chain was recorded a few times. The antigen remains undetermined. This entry comes from a study of T cells in Graves' hyperthyroidism and ophthalmopathy. Points from the study as a whole: Among thyroid clonotypes expanded above 0.001, most also appeared in blood.

Each diagnosis was grounded in clinical symptoms, serum thyroxine and TRAb, thyroid ultrasound, and orbital computed tomography. PBMCs came from around 9.7 ml fresh peripheral blood. Researchers amplified the TCR beta CDR3 regions from RNA transcripts. In the first-round RT-PCR of the TCR CDR3, the HTBI primer set was used. MiXCR, applied by TCRdb to the multiplex PCR reads, yields one record per CDR3 protein. Of about 840,000 distinct CDR3 sequences detected, about two fifths appear once; the ten largest clones hold 7% to 10%. Between the trimmed V and J ends, which lost 0 bases and 8 bases, there was a span of 10 bases. Germline assignment: CDR1 MNHNY and CDR2 SVGAGI (reference sequence). CDR3 length: 13 amino acids.

V and J are TRBV6-6 and TRBJ1-2, with a possible D match to TRBD1 (5 bases). The sample comprised blood. This clonotype originated in a man aged 18-30 years with Graves' hyperthyroidism. This chain's CDR3 is CASSYSKGDGYTF. In nucleotides, the CDR3 is TGTGCCAGCAGTTACTCGAAAGGGGACGGCTACACCTTC.